This T cell receptor beta chain derives from a study of blood T cells in healthy people across ages (dated by TCRdb to between 2015 and 2017). Broadly, across the study: Template switching captured roughly one uniquely barcoded TCR beta cDNA molecule per two T cells in model experiments. To track age-related changes in TCR beta repertoire diversity, the study relied on deep sequencing normalized with unique cDNA molecular identifiers. Donors were grouped into four age groups: young (average 16 years), middle-aged (less than 40), aged (around 60) and long-lived (approximately 81). To avoid experimental bias, donors of different ages were distributed randomly across sequencing lanes. For two donors (one aged 18 to 29 and one aged 80 or older), the study analyzed two additional independent replicas of 1 million unique cDNA reads from the same blood draw. Overall study outcomes, separate from this receptor: Total diversity estimates from one million sequenced T cells were considered lower bounds and underestimates. Compared with the aged group, the long-lived group had more naive CD4+ T cells, fewer expanded clones and increased TCR diversity, a pattern suggesting age selection. Bulk unsorted PBMC profiling prevented conclusive comparison of naive and antigen-experienced compartments. There was a strong correlation between observed TCR beta diversity and the percentage of naive T cells measured by flow cytometry. Observed TCR beta diversity per million T cells fell roughly linearly with age, and a significant reduction was already apparent by age around 39. Donor CMV infection status was unknown, potentially confounding age-related changes in expanded clonotypes.

The library relied on 5' RACE. The sample was run on an Illumina HiSeq 2500. A second about 7 to 11 cycle PCR used a sample-barcoded 5' primer and a J-beta primer mix. Each TCR beta cDNA molecule received a unique molecular identifier from a template-switch 5' adaptor carrying 12 random nucleotides. Each sample yielded at least 3 million CDR3-containing paired-end reads. The Mint cDNA synthesis kit, primed by a TRBC-specific oligonucleotide, was used to synthesize first-strand cDNA from all RNA. Following uracil-DNA glycosylase treatment, all cDNA underwent a first 18-cycle PCR with the universal primers M1SS and BC2_uni_R. Turning to the authors' computational methods: For normalization, 1 million high-quality reads were randomly selected from each sample, with every read carrying a distinct molecular identifier. Instead of being binned into consensus sequences, reads that shared molecular identifiers were thrown out. MiTCR, with a Q25 quality threshold and the strictest error-elimination algorithm, was used for CDR3 identification, clonotype clustering and error correction. Lower-bound total TCR beta diversity was estimated with a nonparametric unseen species model using Euler transformation. TCRdb reran the public reads through fastp at Q25 and MiXCR, keeping productive beta chains. Every distinct CDR3 protein forms one entry, paired with its most common genes and DNA. Here the V and J calls rest on TCRdb's processing, not on the authors' analysis. The sample table shows about 680,000 distinct CDR3 sequences, and 49% are seen once. The ten largest account for 30% to 35% of the sample.

The germline V gene yields LGHNA for CDR1 and YSLEER for CDR2. The trim is 0 bases for V and 4 bases for J, with a gap of 16 bases between the germline ends. The CDR3 numbers 16 residues from cysteine through phenylalanine. Solely the CDR3 DNA is kept, with 48 bases framed from the first base. The approximately 41 donors, aged about 6 to 95 years, were systemically healthy Caucasian individuals from Russia. Each donor gave 8 to 10 milliliters of peripheral blood, collected into EDTA-treated Vacutainer tubes. PBMCs were isolated by Ficoll-Paque density-gradient centrifugation, with at least 6.5 million obtained per sample. Trizol reagent was used to extract total RNA from the PBMCs, yielding at least 6 micrograms per sample. The percentages of naive CD45RAhigh/CD27high T cells were determined by flow cytometry on a PBMC aliquot from every donor. This clonotype was seen many times. The antigen it binds to is not known. Qualities for individual bases were not recorded, and no much larger clone is one base off.

Material for sequencing was blood. This TCR was recovered from an older woman in good health. The rearrangement combines TRBV4-3 with TRBJ2-7; the D region possibly corresponds to TRBD2 (6 bases align). The sequenced DNA: TGCGCCAGCAGCCAAGATCTGGGACTTAGGTCTTACGAGCAGTACTTC. This codes for CASSQDLGLRSYEQYF.